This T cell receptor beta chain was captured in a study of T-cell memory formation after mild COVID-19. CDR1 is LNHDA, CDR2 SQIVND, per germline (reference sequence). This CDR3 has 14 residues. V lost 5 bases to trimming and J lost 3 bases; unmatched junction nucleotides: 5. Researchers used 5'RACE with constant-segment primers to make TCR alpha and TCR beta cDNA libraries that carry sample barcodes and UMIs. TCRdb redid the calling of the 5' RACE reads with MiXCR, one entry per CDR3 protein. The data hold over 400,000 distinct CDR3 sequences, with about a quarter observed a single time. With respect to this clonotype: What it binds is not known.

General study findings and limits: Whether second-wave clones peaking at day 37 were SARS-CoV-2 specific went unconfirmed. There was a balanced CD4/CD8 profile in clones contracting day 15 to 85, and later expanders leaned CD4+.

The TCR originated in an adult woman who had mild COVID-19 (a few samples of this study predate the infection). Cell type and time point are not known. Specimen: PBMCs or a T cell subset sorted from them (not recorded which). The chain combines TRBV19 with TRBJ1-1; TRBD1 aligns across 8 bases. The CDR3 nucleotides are TGTGCCAGTAGTTCAGGGGGCCCGTACACTGAAGCTTTCTTT. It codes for CASSSGGPYTEAFF.